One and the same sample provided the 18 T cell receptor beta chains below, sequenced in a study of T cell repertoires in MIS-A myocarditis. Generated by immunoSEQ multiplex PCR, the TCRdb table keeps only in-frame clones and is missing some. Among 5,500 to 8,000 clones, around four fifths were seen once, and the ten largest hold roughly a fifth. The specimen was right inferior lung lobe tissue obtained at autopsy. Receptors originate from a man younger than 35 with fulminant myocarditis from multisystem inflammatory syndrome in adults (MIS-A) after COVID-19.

The CDR3 DNA follows: TGTGCCATCAGTGAGTTGGGGCACTCCTATGGCTACACCTTC. This sequence encodes CAISELGHSYGYTF. V and J are TRBV10-3 and TRBJ1-2, with D tentatively TRBD1 (5 bases). CDR1 is ENHRY and CDR2 is SYGVKD in the germline V gene. V lost 1 base and J 4 bases, leaving 10 bases between the germline ends. The CDR3 totals 14 residues.

The CDR3 DNA reads as TGTGCCAGCAGCCAGGACAGCTCCTACAATGAGCAGTTCTTC. Its translation: CASSQDSSYNEQFF. The chain has TRBV9 and TRBJ2-1; maybe TRBD1 (6 bases). The V end lost 4 bases, the J end lost 0 bases, and 8 bases lay between the germline ends. The CDR3 spans 14 residues. Looked up from germline, CDR1 is SGDLS and CDR2 is YYNGEE. Full variable domain (outside the CDR3, taken from reference TRBV9 and TRBJ2-1): DSGVTQTPKHLITATGQRVTLRCSPRSGDLSVYWYQQSLDQGLQFLIQYYNGEERAKGNILERFSAQQFPDLHSELNLSSLELGDSALYFCASSQDSSYNEQFFGPGTRLTVL.

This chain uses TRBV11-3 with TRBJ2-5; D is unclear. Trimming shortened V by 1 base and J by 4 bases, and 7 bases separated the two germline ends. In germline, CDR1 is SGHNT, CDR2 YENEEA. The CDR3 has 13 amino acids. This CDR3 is CASSLGAGETQYF. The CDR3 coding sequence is TGTGCCAGCAGCTTAGGGGCTGGAGAGACCCAGTACTTC.

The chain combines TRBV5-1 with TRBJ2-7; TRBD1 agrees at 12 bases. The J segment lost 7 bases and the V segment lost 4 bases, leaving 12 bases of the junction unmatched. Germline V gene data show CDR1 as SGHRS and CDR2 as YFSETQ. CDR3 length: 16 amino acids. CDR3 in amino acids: CASSVGPGTGGREQYF. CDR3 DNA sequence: TGCGCCAGCAGCGTTGGACCGGGGACAGGGGGCAGGGAGCAGTACTTC. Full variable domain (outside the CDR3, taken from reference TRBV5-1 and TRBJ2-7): KAGVTQTPRYLIKTRGQQVTLSCSPISGHRSVSWYQQTPGQGLQFLFEYFSETQRNKGNFPGRFSGRQFSNSRSEMNVSTLELGDSALYLCASSVGPGTGGREQYFGPGTRLTVT.

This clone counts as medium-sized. This CDR3 is CASRTRGGQGPNTEAFF. The DNA of the CDR3 is TGTGCCAGCAGGACACGGGGGGGCCAGGGCCCGAACACTGAAGCTTTCTTT. This rearrangement joins TRBV13 to TRBJ1-1; D may be TRBD1 (6 bases). V was shortened by 6 bases and J by 1 base, with 21 bases between the two germline ends. CDR1 is PRHDT and CDR2 is FYEKMQ in the germline V gene (reference sequence). This CDR3 is 17 amino acids long.

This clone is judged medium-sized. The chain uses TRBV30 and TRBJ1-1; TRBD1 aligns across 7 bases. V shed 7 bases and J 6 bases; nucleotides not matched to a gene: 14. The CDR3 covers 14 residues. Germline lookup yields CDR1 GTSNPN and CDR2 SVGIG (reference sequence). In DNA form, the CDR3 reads TGTGCCTTAAGACAGGGCCAAAGCACCGCTGAAGCTTTCTTT. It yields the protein CALRQGQSTAEAFF. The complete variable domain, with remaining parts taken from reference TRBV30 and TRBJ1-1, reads SQTIHQWPATLVQPVGSPLSLECTVEGTSNPNLYWYRQAAGRGLQLLFYSVGIGQISSEVPQNLSASRPQDRQFILSSKKLLLSDSGFYLCALRQGQSTAEAFFGQGTRLTVV.

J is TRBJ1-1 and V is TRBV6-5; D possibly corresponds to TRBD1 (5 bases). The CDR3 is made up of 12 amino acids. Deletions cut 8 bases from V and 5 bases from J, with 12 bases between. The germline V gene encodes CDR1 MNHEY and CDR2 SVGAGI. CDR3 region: CASDYGGTEAFF. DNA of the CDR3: TGTGCCAGCGACTATGGGGGAACTGAAGCTTTCTTT.

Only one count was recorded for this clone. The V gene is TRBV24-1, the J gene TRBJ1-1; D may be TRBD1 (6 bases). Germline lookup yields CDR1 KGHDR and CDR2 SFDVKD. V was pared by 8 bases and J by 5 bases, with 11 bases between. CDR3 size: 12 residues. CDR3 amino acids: CATKGEGTEAFF. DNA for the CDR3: TGTGCCACCAAGGGGGAGGGTACTGAAGCTTTCTTT.

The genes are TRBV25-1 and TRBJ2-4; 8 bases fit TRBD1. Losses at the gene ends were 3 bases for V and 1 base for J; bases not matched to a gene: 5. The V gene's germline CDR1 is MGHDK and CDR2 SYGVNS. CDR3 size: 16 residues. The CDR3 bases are TGTGCCAGCAGTGAGCGTCAGGGGGCGGCCAAAAACATTCAGTACTTC. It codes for CASSERQGAAKNIQYF.

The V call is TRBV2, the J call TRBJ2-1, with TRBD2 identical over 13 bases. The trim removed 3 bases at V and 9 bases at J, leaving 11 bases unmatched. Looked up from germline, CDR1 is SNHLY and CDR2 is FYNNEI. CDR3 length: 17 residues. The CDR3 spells CASSETSGGWGRSEQFF. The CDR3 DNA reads TGTGCCAGCAGTGAGACTAGCGGGGGGTGGGGCCGTAGTGAGCAGTTCTTC.

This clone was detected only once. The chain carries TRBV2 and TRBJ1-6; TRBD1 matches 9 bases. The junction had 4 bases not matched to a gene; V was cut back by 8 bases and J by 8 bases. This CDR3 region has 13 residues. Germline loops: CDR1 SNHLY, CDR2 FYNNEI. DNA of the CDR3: TGTGCCAGCTTACGGGACAGGGATTCACCCCTCCACTTT. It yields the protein CASLRDRDSPLHF.

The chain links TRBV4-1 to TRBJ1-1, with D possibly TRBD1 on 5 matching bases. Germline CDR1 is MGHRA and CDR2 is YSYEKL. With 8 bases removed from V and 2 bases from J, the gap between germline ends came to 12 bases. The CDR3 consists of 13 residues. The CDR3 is CASLGTANTEAFF. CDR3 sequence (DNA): TGCGCCAGCCTAGGGACGGCTAACACTGAAGCTTTCTTT.

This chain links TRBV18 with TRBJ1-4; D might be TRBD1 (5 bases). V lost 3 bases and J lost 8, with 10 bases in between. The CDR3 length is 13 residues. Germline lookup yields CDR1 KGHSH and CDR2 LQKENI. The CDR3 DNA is TGTGCCAGCTCACCCGACAGTGGCGAAAAACTGTTTTTT. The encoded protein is CASSPDSGEKLFF.

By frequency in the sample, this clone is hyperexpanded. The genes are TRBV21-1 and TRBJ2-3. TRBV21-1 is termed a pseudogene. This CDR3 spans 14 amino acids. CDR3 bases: TGTGCCAGCAGCAAAGTTGGGGGAACAGATACGCAGTATTTT. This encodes CASSKVGGTDTQYF.

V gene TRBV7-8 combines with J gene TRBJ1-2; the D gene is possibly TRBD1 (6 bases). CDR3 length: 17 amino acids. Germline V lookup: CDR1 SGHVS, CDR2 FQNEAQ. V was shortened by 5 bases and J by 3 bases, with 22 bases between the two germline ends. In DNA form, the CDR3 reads TGTGCCAGCAGCGCCGACAGGTTGGGGGAATCCGACTATGGCTACACCTTC. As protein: CASSADRLGESDYGYTF.

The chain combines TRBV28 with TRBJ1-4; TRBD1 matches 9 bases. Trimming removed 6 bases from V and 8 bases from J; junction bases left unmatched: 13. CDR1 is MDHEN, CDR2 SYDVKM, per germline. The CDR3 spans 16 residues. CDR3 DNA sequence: TGTGCCAGCAGGTCTCCCACAGGGGGCGCAGGGGAAAAACTGTTTTTT. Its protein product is CASRSPTGGAGEKLFF.

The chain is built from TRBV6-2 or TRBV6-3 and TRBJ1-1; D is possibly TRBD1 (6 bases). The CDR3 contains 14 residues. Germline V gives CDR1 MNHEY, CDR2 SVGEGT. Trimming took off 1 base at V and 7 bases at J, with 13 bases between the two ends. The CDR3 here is CASSYFGGSNEAFF. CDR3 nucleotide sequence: TGTGCCAGCAGTTACTTCGGGGGCTCAAATGAAGCTTTCTTT.

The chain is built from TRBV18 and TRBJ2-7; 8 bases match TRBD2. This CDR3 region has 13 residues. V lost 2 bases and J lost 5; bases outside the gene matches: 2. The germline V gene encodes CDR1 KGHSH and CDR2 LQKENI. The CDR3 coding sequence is TGTGCCAGCTCACCATCGGGGGGGAACGAGCAGTACTTC. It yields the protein CASSPSGGNEQYF.